A single sample gave rise to the 22 T cell receptor beta chains below, sequenced in a study of blood T cell repertoires in COVID-19. Assay: immunoSEQ multiplex PCR; the TCRdb copy retains only in-frame clones and omits some. The table lists around 230,000 clones, 65% to 85% of them singletons. The specimen sequenced was peripheral blood. The receptors here all came from a woman over 75 with acute or convalescent COVID-19.

The chain employs TRBV2 and TRBJ1-1; 8 nucleotides line up with TRBD1. CDR3 length: 13 residues. V was pared by 4 bases and J by 4 bases, with 2 bases of the junction left unmatched. Germline-derived CDR1 and CDR2 are SNHLY and FYNNEI. The CDR3 DNA sequence: TGTGCCAGCAGTGGGACAGGGTTCACTGAAGCTTTCTTT. Translating it yields CASSGTGFTEAFF.

The rearrangement links TRBV4-2 to TRBJ2-3; 9 nucleotides agree with TRBD2. V lost 1 base, J lost 5 bases, and 7 bases stayed unmatched. The CDR3 is 16 residues long. CDR1 is LGHNA, CDR2 YNFKEQ, per germline. As DNA, the CDR3 is TGTGCCAGCAGCCAAGTAGGCGGGAGGGATCAAGATACGCAGTATTTT. This translates into CASSQVGGRDQDTQYF.

V is TRBV2 and J is TRBJ2-5; weak D call: TRBD2 (6 bases). The germline V gene has CDR1 SNHLY and CDR2 FYNNEI. CDR3 length equals 15 residues. Trimming removed 2 bases from V and 4 bases from J, with 14 bases in between. The CDR3 coding sequence is TGTGCCAGCAGTGAAACCTCCGTGGGGGGAGAGACCCAGTACTTC. Its translation: CASSETSVGGETQYF.

This rearrangement joins TRBV11-2 to TRBJ2-5; weak D call: TRBD1 (5 bases). This CDR3 is built from 14 residues. V was cut by 3 bases and J by 1 base, with 9 bases left in between. Germline lookup yields CDR1 SGHAT and CDR2 FQNNGV. The CDR3 sequence is CASSFLDSQETQYF. CDR3 coding DNA: TGTGCCAGCAGCTTCCTTGACAGCCAAGAGACCCAGTACTTC.

The CDR3 sequence is CASSLAGGDETQYF. Written as DNA, the CDR3 is TGTGCCAGCAGCTTGGCAGGGGGTGACGAGACCCAGTACTTC. The V call is TRBV7-2, the J call TRBJ2-5; TRBD1 matches at 7 bases. The CDR3 has 14 amino acids. The V segment lost 3 bases and the J segment 5 bases; nucleotides outside the gene matches: 6. Germline values: CDR1 SGHTA, CDR2 FQGNSA. The full variable domain, its missing parts supplied by reference TRBV7-2 and TRBJ2-5, is GAGVSQSPSNKVTEKGKDVELRCDPISGHTALYWYRQSLGQGLEFLIYFQGNSAPDKSGLPSDRFSAERTGGSVSTLTIQRTQQEDSAVYLCASSLAGGDETQYFGPGTRLLVL.

In its sample, this clone was seen a few times. V is TRBV19 and J is TRBJ2-6; maybe TRBD1 (6 bases). V was cut by 6 bases and J by 0 bases, with 18 bases left in between. The CDR3 has 18 amino acids. Germline V gene lookup returns CDR1 LNHDA and CDR2 SQIVND (reference sequence). Here the CDR3 reads CASRPAGRGSSGANVLTF. The CDR3 DNA is TGTGCCAGTAGGCCGGCGGGCAGGGGAAGCTCTGGGGCCAACGTCCTGACTTTC.

This chain uses TRBV14 with TRBJ1-2; D unresolved. The CDR3 has 12 amino acids. The germline CDR1 and CDR2 sequences are SGHDN and FVKESK. Trimming cost V 5 bases and J 8 bases, with 12 bases left between them. DNA of the CDR3: TGTGCCAGCAGCAAAGTCGGTTACGGCTACACCTTC. It specifies CASSKVGYGYTF.

This clone was found a few times. The chain employs TRBV19 and TRBJ1-5; D is unclear. CDR1 LNHDA and CDR2 SQIVND come from the germline V gene (reference sequence). V lost 3 bases to trimming and J lost 3 bases, with 9 bases between them. This CDR3 contains 14 residues. The CDR3 sequence is CASSILQINQPQHF. The CDR3 DNA is TGTGCCAGTAGTATTTTACAGATCAATCAGCCCCAGCATTTT.

This chain connects TRBV6-5 to TRBJ2-7, with 11 bases fitting TRBD2. The length of the CDR3 is 15 residues. V lost 7 bases, J lost 6 bases, and 11 bases stayed unmatched. The germline gives CDR1 MNHEY, CDR2 SVGAGI. The CDR3 protein is CASTIGTSGSGEQYF. The CDR3 DNA follows: TGTGCCAGCACTATCGGGACTAGCGGCTCCGGCGAGCAGTACTTC.

This clone was detected only a few times. The CDR3 DNA follows: TGTGCCACCCGGACTATTGGGAGCGATGAGCAGTTCTTC. Translation gives CATRTIGSDEQFF. This chain uses TRBV4-2 with TRBJ2-1, with a weak D call TRBD2 (6 bases). Germline loops: CDR1 LGHNA, CDR2 YNFKEQ. Between the trimmed V and J ends, which lost 10 bases and 8 bases, there was a span of 18 bases. This CDR3 spans 13 amino acids.

The CDR3 protein is CATSRDELLIGNQPQHF. For the CDR3, the DNA is TGTGCCACCAGCAGAGATGAACTTCTTATCGGCAATCAGCCCCAGCATTTT. The chain has TRBV15 and TRBJ1-5; no clear D. Germline V CDR1 and CDR2: LNHNV, YYDKDF (reference sequence). Trimming took 0 bases from V and 2 from J, leaving 14 bases between them. The CDR3 has 17 residues.

V and J are TRBV14 and TRBJ2-5; tentative D call: TRBD1 (6 bases). Trimming took 0 bases from V and 4 from J, leaving 12 bases between them. CDR3 length equals 15 residues. Per the germline V gene, CDR1 is SGHDN and CDR2 is FVKESK. CDR3 sequence (DNA): TGTGCCAGCAGCCAAGATCTCAGGGGCCGAGAGACCCAGTACTTC. It translates to CASSQDLRGRETQYF.

This chain connects TRBV6-5 to TRBJ1-1; possibly TRBD1 for D (6 bases). The CDR3 has 15 amino acids. Germline CDR1 reads MNHEY; CDR2 reads SVGAGI. Trimming pared 4 bases from V and 0 bases from J, leaving 12 bases between. Written as DNA, the CDR3 is TGTGCCAGCAGTTTACGACAGGATTTGAACACTGAAGCTTTCTTT. Encoded protein: CASSLRQDLNTEAFF.

The chain is built from TRBV11-3 and TRBJ2-2; possibly TRBD1 for D (6 bases). Trimming shortened V by 5 bases and J by 3 bases, and 13 bases separated the two germline ends. The CDR3 runs 15 residues. In germline, CDR1 is SGHNT, CDR2 YENEEA. DNA for the CDR3: TGTGCCAGCAGCCGCAGGGGCGCGGACACCGGGGAGCTGTTTTTT. This gives the protein CASSRRGADTGELFF.

The chain employs TRBV6-5 and TRBJ2-7, with 7 bases lining up with TRBD1. V was clipped by 6 bases and J by 2 bases; unmatched bases: 4. CDR3 length equals 13 residues. Germline V gene lookup returns CDR1 MNHEY and CDR2 SVGAGI. Written as DNA, the CDR3 is TGTGCCAGCAGCCTCACAGGGGCCTACGAGCAGTACTTC. Its protein product is CASSLTGAYEQYF.

Notes on this clone: Different DNA sequences within this sample yield the same CDR3. CDR3 in amino acids: CASSIPGLNYGYTF. The CDR3 DNA is TGTGCCAGTAGTATTCCAGGCCTTAACTATGGCTACACCTTC. The chain combines TRBV19 with TRBJ1-2; D is unresolved. The CDR3 has 14 amino acids. CDR1 LNHDA and CDR2 SQIVND come from the germline V gene (reference sequence). Trimming stripped 3 bases from V and 1 base from J, with 9 bases between.

The CDR3 region has the DNA TGTGCCAGCAGCTTAGAGGGCGGCGGGGTAAATCAGCCCCAGCATTTT. It specifies CASSLEGGGVNQPQHF. The chain couples TRBV7-9 to TRBJ1-5; D is unresolved. Per the germline V gene, CDR1 is SEHNR and CDR2 is FQNEAQ (reference sequence). This CDR3 contains 16 residues. V lost 1 base, J lost 4 bases, and 14 bases lay in between.

V is TRBV5-1 and J is TRBJ1-1; 7 bases agree with TRBD1. Germline V CDR1 and CDR2: SGHRS, YFSETQ. CDR3 size: 14 residues. Germline trimming cut 4 bases from V and 3 bases from J; bases unmatched to any gene: 6. CDR3 amino acids: CASSAIDRDTEAFF. CDR3 coding DNA: TGCGCCAGCAGCGCTATAGACAGGGACACTGAAGCTTTCTTT.

The chain is built from TRBV6-5 and TRBJ2-2, with D possibly TRBD1 on 7 matching bases. Per the germline V gene, CDR1 is MNHEY and CDR2 is SVGAGI. The CDR3 consists of 13 residues. The V end was cut by 6 bases, the J end by 7 bases, with 12 bases between. CDR3 coding DNA: TGTGCCAGCAGCCCCAGGGGGGACGGGGAGCTGTTTTTT. Its translation: CASSPRGDGELFF.

This chain connects TRBV4-1 to TRBJ1-6; D not resolved. CDR3 size: 14 residues. The germline CDR1 and CDR2 sequences are MGHRA and YSYEKL. V was clipped by 0 bases and J by 13 bases, with 13 bases between them. CDR3: CASSQEAGLSPLHF. CDR3 nucleotide sequence: TGCGCCAGCAGCCAAGAGGCAGGTCTATCCCCCCTCCACTTT.

V and J are TRBV7-9 and TRBJ1-2; no reliable D call. This CDR3 region has 14 residues. Trimming stripped 1 base from V and 1 base from J, with 7 bases between. Germline values: CDR1 SEHNR, CDR2 FQNEAQ (reference sequence). CDR3 sequence (DNA): TGTGCCAGCAGCTTAGGGCAGGATAACTATGGCTACACCTTC. It translates to CASSLGQDNYGYTF.

The DNA of the CDR3 is TGTGCCAGCAGCTTTGGACAACGACAAGAGACCCAGTACTTC. Protein sequence: CASSFGQRQETQYF. The rearrangement joins TRBV7-9 to TRBJ2-5; D is possibly TRBD1 (5 bases). Trimming pared 3 bases from V and 2 bases from J, leaving 10 bases between. The CDR3 totals 14 residues. CDR1 is SEHNR and CDR2 is FQNEAQ in the germline V gene (reference sequence).